The rows below give T cell receptor beta chains drawn from one sample of a study of vaccination effects on CD4 cells after COVID-19. Method: immunoSEQ multiplex PCR; TCRdb's copy keeps in-frame clones and lacks some. Of some 15,000 clones in the sample, 76% were seen once. Their recognized antigens are unknown. The starting material was CD4+ T cells from PBMCs cultured with HCoV-229E spike peptides, obtained before COVID-19 vaccination. These receptors originate from a human donor who received a COVID-19 vaccine. CDR3s include the opening cysteine and the closing phenylalanine or tryptophan. D genes are given only for firm matches. The size entry is marked missing in some rows and otherwise reads once, few, many or a size class.

D gene	V gene	clone size	CDR3 length	J gene	CDR3 DNA	CDR3 protein
-	TRBV5-1	-	15	TRBJ1-4	TGCGCCAGCAGAGGAGGGGGTACAACTAATGAAAAACTGTTTTTT	CASRGGGTTNEKLFF
-	TRBV28	-	13	TRBJ1-2	TGTGCCAGCAGTCCGGTGGCAGGGTTAGGCTACACCTTC	CASSPVAGLGYTF
TRBD2	TRBV6-4	-	15	TRBJ2-2	TGTGCCAGCAGTGACTCGACTAGCGGGGCCGGGGAGCTGTTTTTT	CASSDSTSGAGELFF
TRBD1	TRBV12-5	-	18	TRBJ1-3	TGTGCTAGTGGTACCCCGGGACAGGCTGCCCTTGGTGGAAACACCATATATTTT	CASGTPGQAALGGNTIYF
TRBD2	TRBV4-1	-	14	TRBJ2-1	TGCGCCAGCGAGCGGTCTAGCGGGATGAATGAGCAGTTCTTC	CASERSSGMNEQFF
TRBD1	TRBV30	-	12	TRBJ1-5	TGTGCCTGGAGACAGGGGAATCAGCCCCAGCATTTT	CAWRQGNQPQHF
TRBD1	TRBV5-1	-	14	TRBJ1-4	TGCGCCAGCAGCTCTGGACAGGGTAATGAAAAACTGTTTTTT	CASSSGQGNEKLFF
-	TRBV28	-	10	TRBJ1-2	TGTGCCAGCAGGGACTATGGCTACACCTTC	CASRDYGYTF
-	TRBV6-5	-	14	TRBJ1-1	TGTGCCAGCAGTCCCCTGTCGGGGAACACTGAAGCTTTCTTT	CASSPLSGNTEAFF
-	TRBV11-2	-	14	TRBJ2-6	TGTGCCAGCAGCGGGCGTTCCGGGGCCAACGTCCTGACTTTC	CASSGRSGANVLTF
TRBD2	TRBV2	-	15	TRBJ2-3	TGTGCCAGCAGTGCGCTAGCGGGTCTCACAGATACGCAGTATTTT	CASSALAGLTDTQYF
TRBD2	TRBV9	-	16	TRBJ2-3	TGTGCCAGCAGCGTAGGATCTAGCGGCGGCACAGATACGCAGTATTTT	CASSVGSSGGTDTQYF
-	TRBV4-1	-	16	TRBJ2-1	TGCGCCAGCAGCCAAGCGGCCCGATCAACCCACAATGAGCAGTTCTTC	CASSQAARSTHNEQFF
TRBD1	TRBV5-4	-	14	TRBJ1-4	TGTGCCAGCAGCAGACAGGGGTCAAGTGAAAAACTGTTTTTT	CASSRQGSSEKLFF
-	TRBV6-1	-	14	TRBJ2-7	TGTGCCAGCAGTGAGATGCAGGGGCCCTACGAGCAGTACTTC	CASSEMQGPYEQYF
TRBD2	TRBV29-1	-	14	TRBJ2-1	TGCAGCGTGGGGGGGTCAGGGTCGTGGAATGAGCAGTTCTTC	CSVGGSGSWNEQFF
-	TRBV4-1	-	17	TRBJ1-4	TGCGCCAGCAGCCAAGGGGAACCGACAAGAGTTAATGAAAAACTGTTTTTT	CASSQGEPTRVNEKLFF
-	TRBV30	-	14	TRBJ1-5	TGTGCCTGGAGTGTAGTAGATGGCAATCAGCCCCAGCATTTT	CAWSVVDGNQPQHF
-	TRBV27	large	13	TRBJ1-2	TGTGCCAGCAGTCTAACCGCTAACTATGGCTACACCTTC	CASSLTANYGYTF
-	TRBV18	-	14	TRBJ1-5	TGTGCCAGCTCACCAGGAGCGACGTCTCAGCCCCAGCATTTT	CASSPGATSQPQHF
-	TRBV7-8	-	12	TRBJ2-3	TGTGCCAGCAGCTTCCATGATGGTACGCAGTATTTT	CASSFHDGTQYF
-	TRBV5-8	-	15	TRBJ2-6	TGTGCCAGCAGGGTTAAGAGCTCTGGGGCCAACGTCCTGACTTTC	CASRVKSSGANVLTF
-	TRBV7-2	-	13	TRBJ2-3	TGTGCCAGCAGCTTAGTGACTGCAGATACGCAGTATTTT	CASSLVTADTQYF
-	TRBV18	-	15	TRBJ2-5	TGTGCCAGCTCTCCGTCTTTACGGACCTTGGAGACCCAGTACTTC	CASSPSLRTLETQYF
-	TRBV13	-	13	TRBJ1-6	TGTGCCAGCAGCTGGACCCCCCAATCACCCCTCCACTTT	CASSWTPQSPLHF
-	TRBV10-2	-	14	TRBJ2-7	TGCGCCAGCAGTGTCAGGGCGTCGACCTACGAGCAGTACTTC	CASSVRASTYEQYF
TRBD1	TRBV7-2	-	14	TRBJ2-3	TGTGCCAGCAGCTTTGGACAGGGCTTTGATACGCAGTATTTT	CASSFGQGFDTQYF
TRBD2	TRBV27	once	15	TRBJ2-1	TGTGCCAGCAGGACTAGCGTGATGGGATTGAATGAGCAGTTCTTC	CASRTSVMGLNEQFF
TRBD1	TRBV18	few	17	TRBJ2-2	TGTGCCAGCTCACCGAGACGTCCGGGACAGGTCACCGGGGAGCTGTTTTTT	CASSPRRPGQVTGELFF
-	TRBV28	once	13	TRBJ1-6	TGTGCCAGCACCCAACCCCTGGATTCACCCCTCCACTTT	CASTQPLDSPLHF
-	TRBV28	-	14	TRBJ2-2	TGTGCCAGCAGTCCACCAGGGAGTTCCTGGGAGCTGTTTTTT	CASSPPGSSWELFF
TRBD1	TRBV5-1	-	14	TRBJ1-2	TGCGCCAGCAGCTCCGAGGGACAGGAAGCTGGCTACACCTTC	CASSSEGQEAGYTF